This record covers a single T cell receptor beta chain. What it recognizes is unknown. Germline lookup yields CDR1 MRHNA and CDR2 SNTAGT. The CDR3 runs 14 residues. The trim removed 10 bases at V and 4 bases at J, leaving 5 bases unmatched. This sample was included in a study of OX40 agonist ivuxolimab in advanced cancers. Repertoires were generated with immunoSEQ multiplex PCR, while TCRdb's copy carries only in-frame clones and drops some. Of roughly 86,000 clones detected, around nine tenths appear once; the ten largest clones hold more than 0.6%. The study, taken as a whole, reports: CD4+ and CD8+ blood T cells expanded clonally by week 6 at 0.1 to 3.0 mg/kg.

Sample: CD4+ or CD8+ T cells sorted from blood, taken in a trial of the OX40 agonist ivuxolimab. This receptor was identified in an adult with an advanced solid tumor such as melanoma, head and neck, liver or kidney cancer. This chain connects TRBV6-4 to TRBJ2-1; 12 nucleotides align to TRBD2. CDR3 in DNA: TGTGCCACCTTGACTAGCGGGAGTTACAATGAGCAGTTCTTC. This gives the protein CATLTSGSYNEQFF.